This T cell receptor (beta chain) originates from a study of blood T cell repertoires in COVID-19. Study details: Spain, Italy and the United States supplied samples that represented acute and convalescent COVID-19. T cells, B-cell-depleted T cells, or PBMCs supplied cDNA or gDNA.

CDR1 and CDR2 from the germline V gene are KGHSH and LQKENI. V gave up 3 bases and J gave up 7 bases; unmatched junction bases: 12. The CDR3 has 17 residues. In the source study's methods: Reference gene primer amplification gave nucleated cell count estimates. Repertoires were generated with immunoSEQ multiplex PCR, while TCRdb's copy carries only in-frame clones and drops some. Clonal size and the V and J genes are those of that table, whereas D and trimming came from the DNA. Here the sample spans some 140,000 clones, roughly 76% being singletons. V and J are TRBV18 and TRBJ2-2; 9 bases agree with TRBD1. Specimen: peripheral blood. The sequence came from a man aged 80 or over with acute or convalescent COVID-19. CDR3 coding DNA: TGTGCCAGCTCACCGAACGCCGGGACAGGGACGGTCGGGGAGCTGTTTTTT. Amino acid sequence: CASSPNAGTGTVGELFF.